The clone carrying this T cell receptor beta chain was seen at least ten times. The sample comes from a study of neurological immune-mediated disorders. Per sequencing run, 15-18 subjects together gave over 170 million TCR-beta sequences. MiXCR was run by TCRdb on the 5' RACE reads, yielding one entry per CDR3 protein. Of tens of thousands of distinct CDR3 sequences in the sample, 11% to 15% were seen once. This clonotype was sampled from a woman aged 45-65 years in good health. Input material: PBMCs.

DNA of the CDR3: TGTGCCAGCAGCCCGCCGGTGGTTCTAAGGTGGAACACTGAAGCTTTCTTT. Encoded protein: CASSPPVVLRWNTEAFF. The chain links TRBV12-3 or TRBV12-4 to TRBJ1-1; D gene uncertain. This CDR3 spans 17 amino acids. V was shortened by 6 bases and J by 1 base, with 21 bases between the two germline ends.